This T cell receptor (beta chain) was identified during a study of OX40 agonist ivuxolimab in advanced cancers. After removal of 8 bases from V and 5 bases from J, the junction contained 4 bases not matched to a gene. The CDR3 runs to 12 residues. Germline CDR1 is MGHDK and CDR2 is SYGVNS. Data came from immunoSEQ multiplex PCR; TCRdb stores just in-frame clones and leaves some out. Here the sample spans fewer than 15,000 clones, less than 90% being singletons. This TCR was recovered from an adult with an advanced solid tumor such as melanoma, head and neck, liver or kidney cancer. This material consisted of CD4+ or CD8+ T cells sorted from blood, taken in a trial of the OX40 agonist ivuxolimab. J is TRBJ2-7 and V is TRBV25-1, with TRBD1 identical over 9 bases. The CDR3 reads CASGTGYNEQYF. CDR3 bases: TGTGCCAGCGGGACAGGGTACAACGAGCAGTACTTC.